This T cell receptor (beta chain) was observed in a study of blood T cells in healthy people across ages. A sample-barcoded 5' primer and a J-beta primer mix were used in a second PCR of roughly 7 to 11 cycles. Each CDR3 protein is one row after TCRdb ran MiXCR on the 5' RACE reads. The repertoire holds 790,000 or so distinct CDR3 sequences, with approximately 60% as singletons. V lost 8 bases and J lost 4, with 11 bases in between. The CDR3 length is 12 residues. The germline V gene encodes CDR1 SEHNR and CDR2 FQNEAQ (reference sequence). This TCR was sampled from a man aged 40-49 years in good health. The chain employs TRBV7-9 and TRBJ1-2; D gene uncertain. The sample comprised blood. The CDR3 DNA reads TGTGCCAGCGTGGAGTTACGCTATGGCTACACCTTC. Amino acid sequence: CASVELRYGYTF.